The rows below give T cell receptor beta chains drawn from one sample of a study of T cells in Graves' hyperthyroidism and ophthalmopathy. TCRdb redid the calling of the multiplex PCR reads with MiXCR, one entry per CDR3 protein. The sample comprises 620,000 or so distinct CDR3 sequences, 13% to 15% of which are singletons, and approximately 12% rests with the top ten. The sequencing input was blood. The receptors here all came from a woman aged 45-59 years with Graves' ophthalmopathy. The CDR3 runs from the conserved cysteine through the conserved F or W. A D gene is named only where the DNA matches it firmly. Rows give clone size only sometimes, using once, few, many, or a class for an expanded clone.

V	size	D	J	CDR3	DNA
TRBV6-1	few	-	TRBJ2-1	CASNPRDRLYNEQFF	TGTGCCAGCAACCCCCGAGACAGGCTGTACAATGAGCAGTTCTTC
TRBV19	many	TRBD2	TRBJ2-3	CASSTRLAGTTDTQYF	TGTGCCAGTAGTACCAGACTAGCGGGGACCACAGATACGCAGTATTTT
TRBV12-3/TRBV12-4	many	TRBD1	TRBJ2-2	CASSSGQGVTGELFF	TGTGCCAGCAGCTCAGGACAGGGAGTGACCGGGGAGCTGTTTTTT
TRBV12-3/TRBV12-4	many	-	TRBJ1-2	CASSLAGRSRFNYGYTF	TGTGCCAGCAGTTTAGCGGGCAGGAGTAGGTTTAACTATGGCTACACCTTC
TRBV20-1	-	TRBD1	TRBJ1-2	CSALLDRDYGYTF	TGCAGTGCTTTACTGGACAGGGACTATGGCTACACCTTC
TRBV6-2/TRBV6-3	once	TRBD2	TRBJ2-7	CASSDLREAGPFSSHNEQYF	TGTGCCAGCAGTGACTTGCGGGAAGCGGGGCCGTTTAGCTCCCACAATGAGCAGTACTTC
TRBV19	-	TRBD1	TRBJ1-2	CASSLTGGSGYTF	TGTGCCAGTAGTTTGACAGGGGGAAGTGGCTACACCTTC
TRBV28	many	TRBD2	TRBJ2-1	CASKGTSDNEQFF	TGTGCCAGCAAGGGGACTAGCGACAATGAGCAGTTCTTC
TRBV28	-	TRBD2	TRBJ2-3	CASSPGTISTDTQYF	TGTGCCAGCAGCCCTGGGACTATTAGCACAGATACGCAGTATTTT
TRBV7-6	many	-	TRBJ2-7	CASSHRDGSYEQYF	TGTGCCAGCAGCCACAGGGATGGGTCCTACGAGCAGTACTTC
TRBV5-6	few	-	TRBJ2-2	CASSLSYTGELFF	TGTGCCAGCAGCTTGAGTTACACCGGGGAGCTGTTTTTT
TRBV9	few	TRBD2	TRBJ2-7	CASSAWEGPSEQYF	TGTGCCAGCAGCGCGTGGGAGGGCCCCTCCGAGCAGTACTTC
TRBV2	many	TRBD2	TRBJ2-5	CASRGLAGGAGETQYF	TGTGCCAGCAGAGGGCTAGCGGGAGGCGCCGGGGAGACCCAGTACTTC
TRBV10-3	few	-	TRBJ1-1	CAISESAGVTEAFF	TGTGCCATCAGTGAGTCAGCAGGGGTTACTGAAGCTTTCTTT
TRBV25-1	-	TRBD1	TRBJ2-5	CASSAHRGGKETQYF	TGTGCCAGCAGTGCCCACAGGGGTGGCAAAGAGACCCAGTACTTC
TRBV7-9	many	TRBD1	TRBJ1-6	CASSSSGTGFGNSPLHF	TGTGCCAGCAGCTCCTCCGGGACAGGGTTTGGTAATTCACCCCTCCACTTT
TRBV9	-	-	TRBJ2-1	CASSVDSDSYNGQFF	TGTGCCAGCAGCGTTGACTCAGACTCCTACAATGGGCAGTTCTTC
TRBV15	-	TRBD2	TRBJ2-7	CATSPGLAGGNHEQYF	TGTGCCACCAGCCCTGGACTAGCGGGAGGAAATCACGAGCAGTACTTC
TRBV9	many	TRBD2	TRBJ2-7	CASSVDGTSVNEQYF	TGTGCCAGCAGCGTAGATGGGACTAGCGTCAACGAGCAGTACTTC
TRBV7-3	many	TRBD1	TRBJ2-1	CASSSSTGVEQFF	TGTGCCAGCAGCTCCTCCACAGGGGTTGAGCAGTTCTTC
TRBV11-2	few	-	TRBJ1-4	CASSLTVTAEKLFF	TGTGCCAGCAGCTTAACGGTGACGGCTGAAAAACTGTTTTTT
TRBV2	many	-	TRBJ2-3	CASSAGAIDTQYF	TGTGCCAGCAGTGCGGGAGCGATAGATACGCAGTATTTT
TRBV7-3	-	TRBD2	TRBJ2-7	CASRSPDGRAYEQYF	TGTGCCAGCAGGAGTCCGGACGGGAGGGCCTACGAGCAGTACTTC
TRBV6-1	-	TRBD2	TRBJ2-7	CASSLGLSVREQYF	TGTGCCAGCAGTTTGGGACTATCAGTTCGCGAGCAGTACTTC
TRBV5-1	many	-	TRBJ2-2	CASSDGMADTGELFF	TGCGCCAGCAGCGACGGGATGGCGGACACCGGGGAGCTGTTTTTT
TRBV27	many	-	TRBJ2-7	CASSLGLDGYEQYF	TGTGCCAGCAGTTTGGGGTTAGATGGGTACGAGCAGTACTTC
TRBV4-2	many	-	TRBJ2-7	CASSQAPASGDEQYF	TGTGCCAGCAGCCAGGCCCCTGCCTCAGGGGACGAGCAGTACTTC
TRBV18	-	-	TRBJ1-1	CASSPYPGGRTTEAFF	TGCGCCAGCTCACCCTATCCGGGGGGGCGAACAACTGAAGCTTTCTTT
TRBV29-1	many	-	TRBJ2-5	CSVELVVGETQYF	TGCAGCGTTGAACTAGTTGTCGGGGAGACCCAGTACTTC
TRBV28	many	TRBD2	TRBJ2-5	CASSYPPRTSGSSSPSKETQYF	TGTGCCAGCAGTTACCCCCCAAGGACTAGCGGGAGTTCGTCCCCCTCGAAAGAGACCCAGTACTTC
TRBV2	-	TRBD2	TRBJ2-1	CASSEDQRGAYNEQFF	TGTGCCAGCAGTGAAGACCAGCGGGGGGCATACAATGAGCAGTTCTTC
TRBV9	few	-	TRBJ2-7	CASSGGSRGTYEQYF	TGTGCCAGCAGCGGGGGGAGCAGGGGAACCTACGAGCAGTACTTC
TRBV20-1	many	-	TRBJ2-7	CSASGGVTPLSYEQYF	TGCAGTGCCTCGGGGGGCGTTACCCCGCTATCCTACGAGCAGTACTTC